This passage covers 2 T cell receptor beta chains from one sample sequenced in a study of blood T cells in healthy people across ages. Combining a sample-barcoded 5' primer with a J-beta primer mix, a second PCR ran for roughly 7 to 11 cycles. TCRdb re-called the 5' RACE reads with MiXCR, one entry per CDR3 protein. This table has roughly 800,000 distinct CDR3 sequences, roughly 24% appearing once. These data also formed part of another study, on T cells of mothers and their children.

Sequenced material: blood. These receptors originate from a boy between 10 and 17 years old in good health.

This clonotype has a count of ten or more. The CDR3 sequence is CASSASATNEKLFF. CDR3 nucleotide sequence: TGTGCCAGCAGTGCCAGTGCAACTAATGAAAAACTGTTTTTT. The V call is TRBV25-1, the J call TRBJ1-4; D call uncertain. CDR3 length: 14 amino acids. In germline, CDR1 is MGHDK, CDR2 SYGVNS. Trimming removed 4 bases from V and 0 bases from J, with 6 bases in between. Looking up the rest from reference TRBV25-1 and TRBJ1-4 gives the full variable domain: EADIYQTPRYLVIGTGKKITLECSQTMGHDKMYWYQQDPGMELHLIHYSYGVNSTEKGDLSSESTVSRIRTEHFPLTLESARPSHTSQYLCASSASATNEKLFFGSGTQLSVL.

The V call is TRBV20-1, the J call TRBJ2-2; D is unresolved. CDR1 is DFQATT, CDR2 SNEGSKA, per germline (reference sequence). This CDR3 spans 13 amino acids. The V gene lost 2 bases and the J gene lost 3 bases, with 7 bases spanning the gap. The CDR3 protein is CSARSLHTGELFF. CDR3 DNA: TGCAGTGCTAGATCTTTGCACACCGGGGAGCTGTTTTTT.